This TCR beta chain was observed in a study of long-term antiretroviral therapy in people with HIV. Each HIV-infected participant was given treatment in the United States. The assay, immunoSEQ v3.0, was run at survey level. Sequenced by immunoSEQ multiplex PCR; TCRdb stores in-frame clones only, minus some. The data contain 28,000 or so clones, 80% to 90% of them singletons. Deletions cut 0 bases from V and 1 base from J, with 10 bases between. Germline-derived CDR1 and CDR2 are ENHRY and SYGVKD. The CDR3 has 16 residues. Study-wide results and caveats: Clones expanded before ART dominated the repertoire at all time points. For ART adherence, viral resistance and therapy changes, no data were available. Control repertoires displayed wider CDR3 length ranges than the HIV repertoires.

To note about this clone: Its antigen is still unknown.

The sequence was obtained from a young man with HIV. The chain has TRBV10-3 and TRBJ1-3; D is undetermined. Material: unsorted PBMCs, obtained 0.8 years before starting antiretroviral therapy. CDR3 coding DNA: TGTGCCATCAGTGAGTCCAGAGGGAGTTCTGGAAACACCATATATTTT. Translation: CAISESRGSSGNTIYF.